This T cell receptor (beta chain) was observed in a study of blood T cells in healthy people across ages. Study-wide findings and caveats: Age advanced and TCR beta diversity per million T cells fell, roughly linearly.

This CDR3 region has 15 residues. The germline V and J ends were trimmed by 0 bases and 0 bases, with 9 bases remaining between them. Per the germline V gene, CDR1 is MNHEY and CDR2 is SVGAGI. Donors were healthy Caucasian individuals from Russia aged roughly 6 to 90. A J-beta primer mix and a sample-barcoded 5' primer were used in a second PCR of roughly 6 to 11 cycles. A tag from a template-switch adaptor with 12 random nucleotides marked each cDNA molecule. TCRdb used MiXCR to reprocess the 5' RACE reads, holding one entry per CDR3 protein. The sample shows more than 1,400,000 distinct CDR3 sequences, 42% of them seen only once. This clonotype was seen a handful of times. Its target is not known.

Source material: blood. The source is a woman in her late teens or twenties in good health. The chain is built from TRBV6-5 and TRBJ2-7; no reliable D call. The CDR3 here is CASSYSSVSSYEQYF. CDR3 coding DNA: TGTGCCAGCAGTTACTCCTCAGTTTCCTCCTACGAGCAGTACTTC.